This TCR beta chain was profiled in a study of T-cell reconstitution after alpha-beta-depleted transplantation in children. Trimming removed 3 bases at V and 4 bases at J, with 13 bases between. The CDR3 totals 15 residues. Germline V CDR1 and CDR2: MNHNS, SASEGT. Unique molecular identifiers were incorporated during preparation of the TCRbeta library. TCRdb re-analysed the PCR reads in MiXCR, keeping a single row per CDR3 protein. The sample has some 300,000 distinct CDR3 sequences, around 10% seen once; the top ten hold approximately 7.6%. The specimen comprised PBMCs, sampled before TCRalphabeta/CD19-depleted stem cell transplant. The clonotype comes from a boy younger than two with acute myeloid leukemia, due to receive a stem cell transplant. The chain recombines TRBV6-1 with TRBJ2-4; D is perhaps TRBD1 (5 bases). The CDR3 spells CASSDTRVLKNIQYF. The CDR3 DNA follows: TGTGCCAGCAGTGACACCAGGGTCCTAAAAAACATTCAGTACTTC.